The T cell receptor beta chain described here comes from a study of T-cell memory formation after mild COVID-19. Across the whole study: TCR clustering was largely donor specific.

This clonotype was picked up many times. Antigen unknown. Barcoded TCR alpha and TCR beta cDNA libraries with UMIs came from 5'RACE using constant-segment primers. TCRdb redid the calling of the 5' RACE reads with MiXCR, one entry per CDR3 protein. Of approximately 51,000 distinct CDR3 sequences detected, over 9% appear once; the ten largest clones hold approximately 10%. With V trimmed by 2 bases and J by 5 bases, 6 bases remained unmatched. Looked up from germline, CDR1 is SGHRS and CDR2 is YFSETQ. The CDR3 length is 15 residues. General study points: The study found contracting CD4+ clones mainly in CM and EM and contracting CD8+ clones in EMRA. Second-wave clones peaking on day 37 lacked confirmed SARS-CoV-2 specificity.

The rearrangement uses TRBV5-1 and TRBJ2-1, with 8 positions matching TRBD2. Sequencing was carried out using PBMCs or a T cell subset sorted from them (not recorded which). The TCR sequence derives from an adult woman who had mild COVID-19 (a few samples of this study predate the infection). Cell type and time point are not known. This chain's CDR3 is CASSFRTSPDNEQFF. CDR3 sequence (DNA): TGCGCCAGCAGCTTCCGGACTAGCCCGGACAATGAGCAGTTCTTC.